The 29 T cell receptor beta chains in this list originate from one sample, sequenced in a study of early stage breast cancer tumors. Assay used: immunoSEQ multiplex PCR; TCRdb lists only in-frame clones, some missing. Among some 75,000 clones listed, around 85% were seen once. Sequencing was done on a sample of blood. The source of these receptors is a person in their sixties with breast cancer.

CDR3 coding DNA: TGTGCCAGCAGCGAAAGCTGGGGGGAGCAGTACTTC. Its protein is CASSESWGEQYF. The chain links TRBV7-2 to TRBJ2-7, with D perhaps assigned TRBD1 or TRBD2 (5 bases each). The length of the CDR3 is 12 residues. The germline V gene has CDR1 SGHTA and CDR2 FQGNSA. Trimming pared 5 bases from V and 7 bases from J, leaving 12 bases between.

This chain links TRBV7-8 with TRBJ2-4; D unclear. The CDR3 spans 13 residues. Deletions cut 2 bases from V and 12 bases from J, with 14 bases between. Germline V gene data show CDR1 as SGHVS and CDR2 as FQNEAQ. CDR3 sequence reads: CASSLSSGNSQYF. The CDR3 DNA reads TGTGCCAGCAGCTTAAGTTCGGGCAATTCTCAGTACTTC. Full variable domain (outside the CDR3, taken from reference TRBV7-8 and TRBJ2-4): GAGVSQSPRYKVAKRGQDVALRCDPISGHVSLFWYQQALGQGPEFLTYFQNEAQLDKSGLPSDRFFAERPEGSVSTLKIQRTQQEDSAVYLCASSLSSGNSQYFGAGTRLSVL.

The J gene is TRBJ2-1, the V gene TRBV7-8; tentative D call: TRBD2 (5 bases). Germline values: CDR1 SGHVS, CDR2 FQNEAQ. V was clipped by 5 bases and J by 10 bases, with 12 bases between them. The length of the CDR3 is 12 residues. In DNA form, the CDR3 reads TGTGCCAGCAGCGGCACGGGATGGGAGCAGTTCTTC. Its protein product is CASSGTGWEQFF.

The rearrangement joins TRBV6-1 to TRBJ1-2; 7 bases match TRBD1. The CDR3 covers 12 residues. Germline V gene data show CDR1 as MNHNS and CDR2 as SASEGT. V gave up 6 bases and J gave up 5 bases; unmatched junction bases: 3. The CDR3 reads CASSPTGYGYTF. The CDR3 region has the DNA TGTGCCAGCAGCCCGACAGGGTATGGCTACACCTTC.

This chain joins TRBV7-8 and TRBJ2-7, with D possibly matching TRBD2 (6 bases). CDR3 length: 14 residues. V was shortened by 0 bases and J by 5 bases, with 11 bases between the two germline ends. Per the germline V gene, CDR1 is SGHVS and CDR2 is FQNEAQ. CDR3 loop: CASSLAGGRDEQYF. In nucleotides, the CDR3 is TGTGCCAGCAGCTTAGCGGGAGGCAGAGACGAGCAGTACTTC.

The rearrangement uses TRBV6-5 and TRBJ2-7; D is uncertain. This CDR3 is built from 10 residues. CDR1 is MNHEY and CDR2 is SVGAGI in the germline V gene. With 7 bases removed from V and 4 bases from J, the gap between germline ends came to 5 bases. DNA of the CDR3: TGTGCCAGCATTATGTACGAGCAGTACTTC. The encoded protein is CASIMYEQYF.

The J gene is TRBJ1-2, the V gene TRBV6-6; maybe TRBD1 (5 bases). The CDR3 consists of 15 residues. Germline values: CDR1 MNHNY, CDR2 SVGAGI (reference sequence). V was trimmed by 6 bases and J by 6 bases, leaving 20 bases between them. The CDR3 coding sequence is TGTGCCAGCAGGGGGCTCGGTATGGATTTTCATGGCTACACCTTC. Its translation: CASRGLGMDFHGYTF.

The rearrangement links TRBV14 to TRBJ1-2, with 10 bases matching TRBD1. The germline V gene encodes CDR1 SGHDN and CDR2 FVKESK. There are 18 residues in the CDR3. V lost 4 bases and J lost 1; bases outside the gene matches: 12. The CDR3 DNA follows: TGTGCCAGCAGCCCGAACCCGGGACAGGGGTCCTATAACTATGGCTACACCTTC. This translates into CASSPNPGQGSYNYGYTF.

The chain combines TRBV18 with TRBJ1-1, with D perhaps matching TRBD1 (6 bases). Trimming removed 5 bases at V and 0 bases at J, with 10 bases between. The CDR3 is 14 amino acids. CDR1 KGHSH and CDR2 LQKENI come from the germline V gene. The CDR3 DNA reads TGTGCCAGCTCATCGACAGGAATGAACACTGAAGCTTTCTTT. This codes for CASSSTGMNTEAFF.

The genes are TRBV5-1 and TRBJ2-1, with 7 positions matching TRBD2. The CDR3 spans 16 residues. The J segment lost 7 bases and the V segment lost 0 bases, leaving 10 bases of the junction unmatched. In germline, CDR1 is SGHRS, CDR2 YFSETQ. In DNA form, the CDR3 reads TGCGCCAGCAGCTTGGGGGTTGACTCCGGGGGGAATGAGCAGTTCTTC. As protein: CASSLGVDSGGNEQFF.

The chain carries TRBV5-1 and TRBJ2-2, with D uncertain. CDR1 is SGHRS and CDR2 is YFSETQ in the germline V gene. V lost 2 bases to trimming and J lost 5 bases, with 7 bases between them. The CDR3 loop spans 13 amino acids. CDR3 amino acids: CASSFSGTGELFF. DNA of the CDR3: TGCGCCAGCAGCTTTTCCGGGACCGGGGAGCTGTTTTTT.

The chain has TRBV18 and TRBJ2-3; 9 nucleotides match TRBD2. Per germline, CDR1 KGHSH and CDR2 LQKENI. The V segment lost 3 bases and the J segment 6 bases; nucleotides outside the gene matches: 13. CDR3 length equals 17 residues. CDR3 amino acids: CASSPLGVAGVGDTQYF. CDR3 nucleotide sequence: TGTGCCAGCTCACCCCTTGGAGTAGCGGGAGTGGGCGATACGCAGTATTTT.

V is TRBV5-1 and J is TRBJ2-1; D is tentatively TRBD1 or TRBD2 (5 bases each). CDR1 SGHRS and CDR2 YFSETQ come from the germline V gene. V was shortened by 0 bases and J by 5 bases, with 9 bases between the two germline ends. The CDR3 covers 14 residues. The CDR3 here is CASSLGGPNNEQFF. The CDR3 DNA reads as TGCGCCAGCAGCTTGGGGGGACCAAACAATGAGCAGTTCTTC. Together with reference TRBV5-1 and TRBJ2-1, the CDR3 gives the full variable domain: KAGVTQTPRYLIKTRGQQVTLSCSPISGHRSVSWYQQTPGQGLQFLFEYFSETQRNKGNFPGRFSGRQFSNSRSEMNVSTLELGDSALYLCASSLGGPNNEQFFGPGTRLTVL.

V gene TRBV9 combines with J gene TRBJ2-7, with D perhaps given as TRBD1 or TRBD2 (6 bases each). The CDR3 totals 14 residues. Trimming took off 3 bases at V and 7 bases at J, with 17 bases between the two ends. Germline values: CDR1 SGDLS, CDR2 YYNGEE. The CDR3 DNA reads TGTGCCAGCAGCGGGGGAAGGGGGGTAGCAGAGCAGTACTTC. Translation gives CASSGGRGVAEQYF.

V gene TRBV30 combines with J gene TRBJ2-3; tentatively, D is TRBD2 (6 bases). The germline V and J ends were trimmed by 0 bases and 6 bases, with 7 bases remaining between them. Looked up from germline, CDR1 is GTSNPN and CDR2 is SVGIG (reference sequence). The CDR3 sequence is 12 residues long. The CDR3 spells CAWSVRGDTQYF. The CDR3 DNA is TGTGCCTGGAGTGTACGGGGGGATACGCAGTATTTT.

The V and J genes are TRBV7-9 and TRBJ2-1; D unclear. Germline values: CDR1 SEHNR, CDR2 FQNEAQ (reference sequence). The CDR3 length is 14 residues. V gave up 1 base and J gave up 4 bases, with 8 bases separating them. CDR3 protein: CASSLVWLYNEQFF. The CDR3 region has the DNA TGTGCCAGCAGCTTAGTCTGGCTGTACAATGAGCAGTTCTTC.

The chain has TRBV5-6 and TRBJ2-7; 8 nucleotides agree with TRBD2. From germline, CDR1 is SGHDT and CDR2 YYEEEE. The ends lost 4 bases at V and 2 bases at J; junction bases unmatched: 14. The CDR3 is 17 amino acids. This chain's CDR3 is CASSPFDGGAEPYEQYF. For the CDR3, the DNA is TGTGCCAGCAGCCCGTTCGACGGGGGGGCAGAACCCTACGAGCAGTACTTC.

The CDR3 DNA reads as TGTGCCAGCACCCCCAGCTCTGGAAACACCATATATTTT. Its protein product is CASTPSSGNTIYF. The genes are TRBV6-4 and TRBJ1-3; D uncertain. V dropped 7 bases and J dropped 0 bases, with 7 bases sitting between them. This CDR3 is built from 13 residues. Germline values: CDR1 MRHNA, CDR2 SNTAGT.

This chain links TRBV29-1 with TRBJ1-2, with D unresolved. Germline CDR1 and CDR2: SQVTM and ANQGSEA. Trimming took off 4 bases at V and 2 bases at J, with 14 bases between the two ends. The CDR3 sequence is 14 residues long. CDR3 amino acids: CSVGTGRPNYGYTF. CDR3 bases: TGCAGCGTTGGGACGGGCAGACCCAACTATGGCTACACCTTC.

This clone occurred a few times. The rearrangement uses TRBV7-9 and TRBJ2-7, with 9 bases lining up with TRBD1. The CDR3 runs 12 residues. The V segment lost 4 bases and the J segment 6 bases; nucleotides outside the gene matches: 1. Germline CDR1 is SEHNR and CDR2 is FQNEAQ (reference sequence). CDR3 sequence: CASSSDRGEQYF. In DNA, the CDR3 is TGTGCCAGCAGCTCGGACAGGGGCGAGCAGTACTTC.

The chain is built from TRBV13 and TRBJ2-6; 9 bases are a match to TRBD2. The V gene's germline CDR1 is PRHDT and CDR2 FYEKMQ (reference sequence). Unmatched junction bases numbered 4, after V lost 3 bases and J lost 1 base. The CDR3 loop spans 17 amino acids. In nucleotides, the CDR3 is TGTGCCAGCAGCTTTAGCGGGAGAGGGTCTGGGGCCAACGTCCTGACTTTC. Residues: CASSFSGRGSGANVLTF. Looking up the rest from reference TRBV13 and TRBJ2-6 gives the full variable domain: AAGVIQSPRHLIKEKRETATLKCYPIPRHDTVYWYQQGPGQDPQFLISFYEKMQSDKGSIPDRFSAQQFSDYHSELNMSSLELGDSALYFCASSFSGRGSGANVLTFGAGSRLTVL.

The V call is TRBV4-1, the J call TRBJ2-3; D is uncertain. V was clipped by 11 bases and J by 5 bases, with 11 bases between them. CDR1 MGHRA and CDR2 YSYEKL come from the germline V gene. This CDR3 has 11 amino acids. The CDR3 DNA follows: TGCGCCTCCCAGGCCAGAGATACGCAGTATTTT. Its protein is CASQARDTQYF.

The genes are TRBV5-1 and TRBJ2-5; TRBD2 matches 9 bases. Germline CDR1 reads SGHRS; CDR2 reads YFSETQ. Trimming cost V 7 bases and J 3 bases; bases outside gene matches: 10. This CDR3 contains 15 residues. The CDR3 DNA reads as TGCGCCAGCTGGCGGGGGGGTTCGACCGAAGAGACCCAGTACTTC. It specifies CASWRGGSTEETQYF.

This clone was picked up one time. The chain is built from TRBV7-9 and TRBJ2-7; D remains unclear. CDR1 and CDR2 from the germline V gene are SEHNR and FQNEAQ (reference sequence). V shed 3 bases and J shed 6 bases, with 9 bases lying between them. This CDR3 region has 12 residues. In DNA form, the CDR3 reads TGTGCCAGCAGCTTGGAAGTTGGCGAGCAGTACTTC. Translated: CASSLEVGEQYF.

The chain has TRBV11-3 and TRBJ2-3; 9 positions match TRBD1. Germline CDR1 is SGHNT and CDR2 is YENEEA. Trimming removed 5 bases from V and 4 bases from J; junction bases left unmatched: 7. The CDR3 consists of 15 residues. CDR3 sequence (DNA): TGTGCCAGCAGCCCCAGACAGGGGGGGGCAGATACGCAGTATTTT. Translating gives CASSPRQGGADTQYF.

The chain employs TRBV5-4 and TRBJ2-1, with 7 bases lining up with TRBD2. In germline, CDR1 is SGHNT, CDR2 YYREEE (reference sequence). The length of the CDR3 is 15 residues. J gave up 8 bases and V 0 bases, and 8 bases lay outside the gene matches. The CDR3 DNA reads TGTGCCAGCAGCTTGGAGTCTAGCGGCGGCTATGAGCAGTTCTTC. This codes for CASSLESSGGYEQFF. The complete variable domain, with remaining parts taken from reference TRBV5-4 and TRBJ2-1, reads ETGVTQSPTHLIKTRGQQVTLRCSSQSGHNTVSWYQQALGQGPQFIFQYYREEENGRGNFPPRFSGLQFPNYSSELNVNALELDDSALYLCASSLESSGGYEQFFGPGTRLTVL.

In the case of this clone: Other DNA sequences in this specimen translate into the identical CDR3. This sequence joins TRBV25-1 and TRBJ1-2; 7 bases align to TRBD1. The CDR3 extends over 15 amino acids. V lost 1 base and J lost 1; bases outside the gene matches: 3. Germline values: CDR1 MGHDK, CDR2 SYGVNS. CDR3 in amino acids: CASSESGTVNYGYTF. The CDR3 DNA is TGTGCCAGCAGTGAATCCGGGACAGTTAACTATGGCTACACCTTC.

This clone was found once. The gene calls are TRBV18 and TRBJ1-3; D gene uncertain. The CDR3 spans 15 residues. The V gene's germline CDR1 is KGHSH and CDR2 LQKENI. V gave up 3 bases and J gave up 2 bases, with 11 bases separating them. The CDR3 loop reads CASSPWGATGNTIYF. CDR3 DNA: TGTGCCAGCTCACCGTGGGGTGCAACTGGAAACACCATATATTTT.

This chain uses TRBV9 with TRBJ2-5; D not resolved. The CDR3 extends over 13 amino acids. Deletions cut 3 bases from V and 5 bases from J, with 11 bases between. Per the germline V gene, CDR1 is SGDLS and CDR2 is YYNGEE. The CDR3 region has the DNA TGTGCCAGCAGCGCCAACCTCATGGAGACCCAGTACTTC. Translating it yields CASSANLMETQYF.